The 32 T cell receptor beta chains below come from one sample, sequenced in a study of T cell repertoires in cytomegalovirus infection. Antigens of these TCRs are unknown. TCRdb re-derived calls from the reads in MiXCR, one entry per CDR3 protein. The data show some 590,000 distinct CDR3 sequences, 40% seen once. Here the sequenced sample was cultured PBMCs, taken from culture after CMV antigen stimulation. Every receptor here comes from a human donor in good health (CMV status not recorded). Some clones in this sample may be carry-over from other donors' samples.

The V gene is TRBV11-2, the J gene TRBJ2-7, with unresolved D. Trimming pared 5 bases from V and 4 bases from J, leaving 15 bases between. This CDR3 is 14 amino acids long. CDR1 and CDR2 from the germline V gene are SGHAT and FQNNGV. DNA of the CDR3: TGTGCCAGCAGCCTAAGGTGGGATTCTTACGAGCAGTACTTC. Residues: CASSLRWDSYEQYF.

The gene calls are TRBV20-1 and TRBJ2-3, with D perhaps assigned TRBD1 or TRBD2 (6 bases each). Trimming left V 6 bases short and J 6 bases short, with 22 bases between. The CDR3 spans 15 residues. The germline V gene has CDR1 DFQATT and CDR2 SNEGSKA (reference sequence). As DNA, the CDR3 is TGCAGTGCCGGGGGCGGTTTAGGGGACCTTGATACGCAGTATTTT. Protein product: CSAGGGLGDLDTQYF.

This chain's CDR3 is CASTSGTTSSPLHF. The CDR3 nucleotides read TGTGCCAGCACCTCCGGAACAACAAGCTCACCCCTCCACTTT. This chain connects TRBV6-2 or TRBV6-3 to TRBJ1-6; D gene uncertain. The CDR3 is 14 amino acids. Germline V gene sequence: CDR1 MNHEY, CDR2 SVGEGT. Trimming stripped 7 bases from V and 10 bases from J, with 17 bases between.

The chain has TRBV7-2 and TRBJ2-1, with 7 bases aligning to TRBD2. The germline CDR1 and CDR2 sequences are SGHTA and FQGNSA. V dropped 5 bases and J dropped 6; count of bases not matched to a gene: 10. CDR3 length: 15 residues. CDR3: CASSPKRGSGNEQFF. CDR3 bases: TGTGCCAGCAGCCCGAAGCGGGGATCAGGCAATGAGCAGTTCTTC.

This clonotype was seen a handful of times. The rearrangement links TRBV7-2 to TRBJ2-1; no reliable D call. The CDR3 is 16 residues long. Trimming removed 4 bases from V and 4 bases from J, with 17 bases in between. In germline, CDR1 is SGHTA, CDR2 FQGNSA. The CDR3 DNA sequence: TGTGCCAGCAGCTCACCCCCGACGTCTCCATACAATGAGCAGTTCTTC. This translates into CASSSPPTSPYNEQFF. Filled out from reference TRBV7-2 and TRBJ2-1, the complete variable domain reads GAGVSQSPSNKVTEKGKDVELRCDPISGHTALYWYRQSLGQGLEFLIYFQGNSAPDKSGLPSDRFSAERTGGSVSTLTIQRTQQEDSAVYLCASSSPPTSPYNEQFFGPGTRLTVL.

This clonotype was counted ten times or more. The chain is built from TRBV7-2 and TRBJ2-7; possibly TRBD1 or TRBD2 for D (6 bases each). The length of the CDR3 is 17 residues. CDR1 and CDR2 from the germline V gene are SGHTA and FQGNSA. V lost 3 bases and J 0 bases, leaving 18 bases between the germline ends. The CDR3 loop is CASSLVGGRRTSYEQYF. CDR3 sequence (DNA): TGTGCCAGCAGCTTGGTGGGGGGCCGCAGGACCTCCTACGAGCAGTACTTC.

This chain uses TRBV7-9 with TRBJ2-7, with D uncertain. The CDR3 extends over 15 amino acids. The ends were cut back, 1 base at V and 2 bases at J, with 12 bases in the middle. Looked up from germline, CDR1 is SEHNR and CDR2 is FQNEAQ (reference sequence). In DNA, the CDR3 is TGTGCCAGCAGCTTAGAGGCCGGGCTACCCTACGAGCAGTACTTC. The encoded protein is CASSLEAGLPYEQYF.

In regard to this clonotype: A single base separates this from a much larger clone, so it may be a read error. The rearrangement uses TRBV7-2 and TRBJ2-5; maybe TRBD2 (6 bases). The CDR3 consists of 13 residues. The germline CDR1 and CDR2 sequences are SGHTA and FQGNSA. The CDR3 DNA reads TGTGCCAGCAGCTTAGGACAACGGGAGACCCAGTGCTTC. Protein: CASSLGQRETQCF.

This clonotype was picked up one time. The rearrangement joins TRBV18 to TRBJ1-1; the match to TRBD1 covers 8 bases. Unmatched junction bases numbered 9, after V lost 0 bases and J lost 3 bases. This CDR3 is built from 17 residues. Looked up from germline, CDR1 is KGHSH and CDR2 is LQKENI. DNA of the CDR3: TGTGCCAGCTCACCACCTGGGACAGGCGGCGGTGACACTGAAGCTTTCTTT. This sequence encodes CASSPPGTGGGDTEAFF.

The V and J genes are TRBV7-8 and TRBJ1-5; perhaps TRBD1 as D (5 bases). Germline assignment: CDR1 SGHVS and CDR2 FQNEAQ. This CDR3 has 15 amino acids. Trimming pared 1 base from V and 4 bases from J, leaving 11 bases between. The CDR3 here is CASSLVGAANQPQHF. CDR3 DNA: TGTGCCAGCAGCTTAGTTGGGGCAGCGAATCAGCCCCAGCATTTT.

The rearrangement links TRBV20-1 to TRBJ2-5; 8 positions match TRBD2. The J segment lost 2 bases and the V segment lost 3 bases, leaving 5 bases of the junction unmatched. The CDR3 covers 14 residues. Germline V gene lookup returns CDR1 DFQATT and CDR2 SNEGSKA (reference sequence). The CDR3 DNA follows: TGCAGTGCTAGTCAAGCGGGAGTACAAGAGACCCAGTACTTC. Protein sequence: CSASQAGVQETQYF.

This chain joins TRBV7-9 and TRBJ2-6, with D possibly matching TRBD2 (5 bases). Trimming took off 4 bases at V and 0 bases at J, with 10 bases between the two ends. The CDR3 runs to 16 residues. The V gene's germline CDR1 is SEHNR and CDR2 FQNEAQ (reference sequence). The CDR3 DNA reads TGTGCCAGCAGCTATAGACGGGACTCTGGGGCCAACGTCCTGACTTTC. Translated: CASSYRRDSGANVLTF.

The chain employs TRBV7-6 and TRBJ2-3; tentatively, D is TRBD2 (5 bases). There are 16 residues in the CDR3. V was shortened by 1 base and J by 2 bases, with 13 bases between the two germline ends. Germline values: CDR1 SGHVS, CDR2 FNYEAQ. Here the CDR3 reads CASSLVLQRITDTQYF. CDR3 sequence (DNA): TGTGCCAGCAGCTTAGTTCTACAGCGGATCACAGATACGCAGTATTTT. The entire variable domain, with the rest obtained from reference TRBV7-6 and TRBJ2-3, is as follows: GAGVSQSPRYKVTKRGQDVALRCDPISGHVSLYWYRQALGQGPEFLTYFNYEAQQDKSGLPNDRFSAERPEGSISTLTIQRTEQRDSAMYRCASSLVLQRITDTQYFGPGTRLTVL.

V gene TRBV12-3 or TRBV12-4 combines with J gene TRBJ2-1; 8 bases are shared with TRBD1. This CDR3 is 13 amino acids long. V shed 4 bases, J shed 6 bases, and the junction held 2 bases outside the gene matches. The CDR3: CASSWDRRNEQFF. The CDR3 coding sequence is TGTGCCAGCAGTTGGGACAGGCGCAATGAGCAGTTCTTC.

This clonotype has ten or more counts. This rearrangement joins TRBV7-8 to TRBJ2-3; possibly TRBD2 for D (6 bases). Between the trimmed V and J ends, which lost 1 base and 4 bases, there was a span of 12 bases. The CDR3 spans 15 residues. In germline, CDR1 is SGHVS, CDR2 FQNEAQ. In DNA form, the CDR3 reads TGTGCCAGCAGCTTAGTTCCGACTAGTCCAGATACGCAGTATTTT. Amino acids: CASSLVPTSPDTQYF.

Here the CDR3 DNA reads TGCAGTGCAGACCCGCGGGACAGATATTCACCCCTCCACTTT. Translated, it gives CSADPRDRYSPLHF. This chain links TRBV20-1 with TRBJ1-6; 7 positions match TRBD1. The germline V gene encodes CDR1 DFQATT and CDR2 SNEGSKA (reference sequence). This CDR3 contains 14 residues. Trimming cost V 6 bases and J 8 bases; bases outside gene matches: 10.

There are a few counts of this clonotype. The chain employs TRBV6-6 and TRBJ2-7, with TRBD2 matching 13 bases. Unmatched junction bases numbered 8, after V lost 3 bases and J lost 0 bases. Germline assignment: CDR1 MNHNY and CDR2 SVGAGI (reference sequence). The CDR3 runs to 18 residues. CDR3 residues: CASSYGLAGAPSSYEQYF. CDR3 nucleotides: TGTGCCAGCAGTTATGGACTAGCGGGGGCCCCAAGCTCCTACGAGCAGTACTTC.

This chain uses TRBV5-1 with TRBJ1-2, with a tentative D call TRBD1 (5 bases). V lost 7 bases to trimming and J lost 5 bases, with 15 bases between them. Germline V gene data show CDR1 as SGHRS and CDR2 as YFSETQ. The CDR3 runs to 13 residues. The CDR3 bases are TGCGCCAGCGGTGGGACGGCACTTTATGGCTACACCTTC. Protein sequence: CASGGTALYGYTF.

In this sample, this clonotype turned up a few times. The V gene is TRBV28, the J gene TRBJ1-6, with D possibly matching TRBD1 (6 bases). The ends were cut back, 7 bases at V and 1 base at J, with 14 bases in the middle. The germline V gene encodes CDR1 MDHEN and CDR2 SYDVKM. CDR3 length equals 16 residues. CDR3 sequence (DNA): TGTGCCAGCAACGGCAGGGGTTTATCCTATAATTCACCCCTCCACTTT. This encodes CASNGRGLSYNSPLHF.

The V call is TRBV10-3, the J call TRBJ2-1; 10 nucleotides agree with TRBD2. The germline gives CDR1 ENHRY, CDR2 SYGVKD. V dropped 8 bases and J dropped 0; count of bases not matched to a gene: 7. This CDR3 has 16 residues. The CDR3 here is CAIGSASGGSYNEQFF. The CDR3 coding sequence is TGTGCCATCGGTTCGGCTAGCGGGGGCTCCTACAATGAGCAGTTCTTC.

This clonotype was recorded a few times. The DNA for the CDR3 is TGTGCCAGCAGCTCGACTAGTTTCCCAGATACGCAGTATTTT. This gives the protein CASSSTSFPDTQYF. This chain connects TRBV7-8 to TRBJ2-3; tentative D call: TRBD2 (6 bases). This CDR3 comprises 14 residues. Germline CDR1 and CDR2: SGHVS and FQNEAQ. V lost 4 bases, J lost 4 bases, and 12 bases lay in between.

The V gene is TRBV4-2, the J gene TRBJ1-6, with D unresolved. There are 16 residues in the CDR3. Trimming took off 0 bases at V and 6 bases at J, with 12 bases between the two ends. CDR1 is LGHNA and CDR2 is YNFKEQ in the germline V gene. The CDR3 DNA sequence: TGTGCCAGCAGCCAAGAAACACACTTGGGTAATTCACCCCTCCACTTT. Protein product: CASSQETHLGNSPLHF.

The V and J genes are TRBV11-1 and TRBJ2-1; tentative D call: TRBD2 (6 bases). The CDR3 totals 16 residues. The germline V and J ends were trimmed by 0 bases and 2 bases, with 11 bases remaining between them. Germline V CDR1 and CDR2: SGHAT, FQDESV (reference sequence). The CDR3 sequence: CASSLATGVAYNEQFF. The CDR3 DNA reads TGTGCCAGCAGCTTAGCGACGGGGGTAGCCTACAATGAGCAGTTCTTC.

The CDR3, as DNA: TGTGCCAGCAGACTTCCGGGACTAGGGGGCATGAATGAGCAGTTCTTC. This translates into CASRLPGLGGMNEQFF. The chain joins TRBV11-2 to TRBJ2-1, with a weak D call TRBD2 (8 bases). V was clipped by 6 bases and J by 7 bases, with 22 bases between them. This CDR3 is 16 amino acids long. Germline-derived CDR1 and CDR2 are SGHAT and FQNNGV.

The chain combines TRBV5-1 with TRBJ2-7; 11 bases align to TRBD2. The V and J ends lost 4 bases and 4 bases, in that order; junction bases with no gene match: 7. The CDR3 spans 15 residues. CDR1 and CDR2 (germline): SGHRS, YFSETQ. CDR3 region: CASSPRGLADYEQYF. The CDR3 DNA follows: TGCGCCAGCAGCCCGCGGGGACTAGCGGATTACGAGCAGTACTTC.

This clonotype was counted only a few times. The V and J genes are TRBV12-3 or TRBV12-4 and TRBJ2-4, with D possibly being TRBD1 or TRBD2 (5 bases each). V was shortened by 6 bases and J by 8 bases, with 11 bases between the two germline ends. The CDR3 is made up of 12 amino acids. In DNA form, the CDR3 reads TGTGCCAGCAGCTTCCAGGGAGACATTCAGTACTTC. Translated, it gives CASSFQGDIQYF.

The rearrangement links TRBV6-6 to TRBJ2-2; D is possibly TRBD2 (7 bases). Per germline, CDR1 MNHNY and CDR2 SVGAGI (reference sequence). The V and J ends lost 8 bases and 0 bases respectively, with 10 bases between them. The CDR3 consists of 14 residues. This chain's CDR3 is CASRGAPNTGELFF. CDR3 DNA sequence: TGTGCCAGCCGGGGGGCCCCGAACACCGGGGAGCTGTTTTTT.

In nucleotides, the CDR3 is TGCAGTGCTCGACTTTACAATGAGCAGTTCTTC. It encodes CSARLYNEQFF. This rearrangement joins TRBV20-1 to TRBJ2-1; D is uncertain. V was shortened by 5 bases and J by 4 bases, with 6 bases between the two germline ends. The CDR3 loop spans 11 amino acids. Germline V gene data show CDR1 as DFQATT and CDR2 as SNEGSKA (reference sequence).

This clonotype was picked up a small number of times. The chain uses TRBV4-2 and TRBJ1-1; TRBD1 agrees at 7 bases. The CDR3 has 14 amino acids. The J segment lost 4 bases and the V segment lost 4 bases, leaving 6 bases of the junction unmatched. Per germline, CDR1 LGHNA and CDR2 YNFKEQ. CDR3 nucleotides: TGTGCCAGCAGCCGGACGGGGACAGCCACTGAAGCTTTCTTT. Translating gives CASSRTGTATEAFF.

The CDR3 protein is CASSLALSGDKTYEQYF. Written as DNA, the CDR3 is TGTGCCAGCAGCTTAGCGCTGTCCGGGGACAAAACCTACGAGCAGTACTTC. The chain is built from TRBV7-6 and TRBJ2-7; tentatively, D is TRBD1 (6 bases). Germline V gene data show CDR1 as SGHVS and CDR2 as FNYEAQ. The CDR3 is 17 residues long. Trimming shortened V by 0 bases and J by 2 bases, and 17 bases separated the two germline ends.

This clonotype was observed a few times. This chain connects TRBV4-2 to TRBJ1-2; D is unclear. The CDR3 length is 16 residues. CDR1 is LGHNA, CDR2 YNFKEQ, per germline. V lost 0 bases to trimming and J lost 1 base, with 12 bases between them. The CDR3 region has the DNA TGTGCCAGCAGCCAAGACCAACGTAGAGATAACTATGGCTACACCTTC. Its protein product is CASSQDQRRDNYGYTF.

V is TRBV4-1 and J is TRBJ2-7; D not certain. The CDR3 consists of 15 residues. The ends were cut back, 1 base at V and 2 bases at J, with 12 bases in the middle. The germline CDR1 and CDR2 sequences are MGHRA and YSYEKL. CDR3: CASSQGPTETYEQYF. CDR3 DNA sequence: TGCGCCAGCAGCCAAGGCCCCACTGAGACCTACGAGCAGTACTTC.